Below, 20 T cell receptor beta chains from the same sample are listed, as sequenced in a study of chemoradiotherapy in HPV16-positive cancers. Sequenced by immunoSEQ multiplex PCR; TCRdb stores in-frame clones only, minus some. The sample shows tens of thousands of clones, around 89% of them seen only once. The specimen comprised blood, sampled from a patient who underwent chemoradiotherapy. Source of these receptors: a human donor with HPV-associated anogenital cancer.

The chain uses TRBV27 and TRBJ2-7; D possibly corresponds to TRBD2 (5 bases). CDR1 MNHEY and CDR2 SMNVEV come from the germline V gene (reference sequence). Trimming took off 5 bases at V and 0 bases at J, with 11 bases between the two ends. The CDR3 is made up of 14 amino acids. The CDR3 region has the DNA TGTGCCAGCAGTCTTAGCGCTTACTCCTACGAGCAGTACTTC. This translates into CASSLSAYSYEQYF.

CDR3 in amino acids: CASSQAPANTEAFF. Here the CDR3 DNA reads TGCGCCAGCAGCCAAGCCCCCGCGAACACTGAAGCTTTCTTT. The chain combines TRBV4-1 with TRBJ1-1; D not certain. Germline CDR1 MGHRA, CDR2 YSYEKL. This CDR3 is 14 amino acids long. The V end lost 1 base, the J end lost 1 base, and 7 bases lay between the germline ends.

The rearrangement uses TRBV10-1 and TRBJ2-3; 7 bases line up with TRBD2. J lost 1 base, V lost 5 bases, and 6 bases had no gene match. The germline gives CDR1 WNHNN, CDR2 SYGVQD (reference sequence). The CDR3 runs 15 residues. The CDR3 loop is CASSWGLAGTDTQYF. As DNA, the CDR3 is TGCGCCAGCAGTTGGGGTCTAGCGGGCACAGATACGCAGTATTTT.

The chain couples TRBV6-1 to TRBJ1-4; weak D call: TRBD1 (5 bases). Looked up from germline, CDR1 is MNHNS and CDR2 is SASEGT. V was clipped by 3 bases and J by 7 bases, with 9 bases between them. The CDR3 has 13 residues. The CDR3 region is CASSDGTFEKLFF. The CDR3, as DNA: TGTGCCAGCAGTGACGGGACTTTTGAAAAACTGTTTTTT.

J is TRBJ2-5 and V is TRBV7-2, with TRBD2 identical over 9 bases. V gave up 5 bases and J gave up 5 bases; unmatched junction bases: 15. CDR3 length: 17 amino acids. CDR1 is SGHTA, CDR2 FQGNSA, per germline. The CDR3 is CASSPRRLAARMETQYF. The CDR3 region has the DNA TGTGCCAGCAGCCCGAGGCGACTAGCGGCGCGTATGGAGACCCAGTACTTC.

Only one count was recorded for this clone. This sequence joins TRBV7-2 and TRBJ2-4; unclear D gene. Trimming pared 3 bases from V and 5 bases from J, leaving 5 bases between. CDR3 length: 12 residues. Germline assignment: CDR1 SGHTA and CDR2 FQGNSA. CDR3 amino acids: CASSLPQNIQYF. The CDR3 DNA is TGTGCCAGCAGCTTGCCCCAAAACATTCAGTACTTC.

This chain joins TRBV4-2 and TRBJ2-2, with TRBD2 identical over 7 bases. The junction had 3 bases not matched to a gene; V was cut back by 1 base and J by 7 bases. CDR1 is LGHNA and CDR2 is YNFKEQ in the germline V gene. The CDR3 extends over 14 amino acids. In DNA, the CDR3 is TGTGCCAGCAGCCAAGGGGGCGGGAGCGGGGAGCTGTTTTTT. Translating gives CASSQGGGSGELFF.

The chain uses TRBV7-2 and TRBJ2-1, with 9 bases fitting TRBD2. V lost 1 base, J lost 4 bases, and 5 bases stayed unmatched. This CDR3 has 16 amino acids. In germline, CDR1 is SGHTA, CDR2 FQGNSA. CDR3 nucleotide sequence: TGTGCCAGCAGCTTAGAGTCGACTAGCGGATACAATGAGCAGTTCTTC. It encodes CASSLESTSGYNEQFF.

The J gene is TRBJ2-1, the V gene TRBV27, with TRBD2 matching 7 bases. This CDR3 contains 15 residues. The junction had 13 bases not matched to a gene; V was cut back by 8 bases and J by 6 bases. Germline assignment: CDR1 MNHEY and CDR2 SMNVEV (reference sequence). The CDR3 nucleotides read TGTGCCAGCCGCAGTTTGATGTCGGGAGGCAATGAGCAGTTCTTC. Translation: CASRSLMSGGNEQFF.

This chain connects TRBV6-5 to TRBJ2-1; D unresolved. V lost 7 bases and J lost 4, with 8 bases in between. Germline assignment: CDR1 MNHEY and CDR2 SVGAGI. This CDR3 is 12 amino acids long. The CDR3 sequence: CASKHGYNEQFF. The DNA for the CDR3 is TGTGCCAGCAAACACGGTTACAATGAGCAGTTCTTC.

The V call is TRBV15, the J call TRBJ1-3, with D unresolved. The V end lost 0 bases, the J end lost 1 base, and 10 bases lay between the germline ends. Germline lookup yields CDR1 LNHNV and CDR2 YYDKDF (reference sequence). The CDR3 covers 16 residues. The CDR3 DNA sequence: TGTGCCACCAGCAGAGACAGGCGAATATCTGGAAACACCATATATTTT. Its translation is CATSRDRRISGNTIYF. Based on the CDR3 plus reference TRBV15 and TRBJ1-3, the full variable domain is DAMVIQNPRYQVTQFGKPVTLSCSQTLNHNVMYWYQQKSSQAPKLLFHYYDKDFNNEADTPDNFQSRRPNTSFCFLDIRSPGLGDTAMYLCATSRDRRISGNTIYFGEGSWLTVV.

The rearrangement uses TRBV6-5 and TRBJ1-2; TRBD1 matches 8 bases. Germline V gene data show CDR1 as MNHEY and CDR2 as SVGAGI. The V and J ends lost 6 bases and 7 bases, in that order; junction bases with no gene match: 10. The CDR3 sequence is 14 residues long. CDR3 amino acids: CASSIDRGLLGYTF. Here the CDR3 DNA reads TGTGCCAGCAGCATTGACAGGGGTCTACTTGGCTACACCTTC.

V and J are TRBV5-6 and TRBJ1-2, with TRBD1 as a possible D gene (6 bases). The CDR3 sequence is 16 residues long. Germline V lookup: CDR1 SGHDT, CDR2 YYEEEE. Trimming shortened V by 4 bases and J by 4 bases, and 20 bases separated the two germline ends. CDR3 protein: CASSLRTGSIGYGYTF. DNA for the CDR3: TGTGCCAGCAGCCTGAGAACAGGGAGCATAGGCTATGGCTACACCTTC. The full variable domain, rest sourced from reference TRBV5-6 and TRBJ1-2, is DAGVTQSPTHLIKTRGQQVTLRCSPKSGHDTVSWYQQALGQGPQFIFQYYEEEERQRGNFPDRFSGHQFPNYSSELNVNALLLGDSALYLCASSLRTGSIGYGYTFGSGTRLTVV.

V gene TRBV5-1 combines with J gene TRBJ1-3; D not certain. CDR1 SGHRS and CDR2 YFSETQ come from the germline V gene. The CDR3 totals 15 residues. V was pared by 4 bases and J by 1 base, with 12 bases between. The CDR3 spells CASSHEPGSGNTIYF. The CDR3 DNA reads TGCGCCAGCAGCCACGAGCCGGGGTCTGGAAACACCATATATTTT. The full variable domain, completed using reference TRBV5-1 and TRBJ1-3, is KAGVTQTPRYLIKTRGQQVTLSCSPISGHRSVSWYQQTPGQGLQFLFEYFSETQRNKGNFPGRFSGRQFSNSRSEMNVSTLELGDSALYLCASSHEPGSGNTIYFGEGSWLTVV.

The V and J genes are TRBV10-3 and TRBJ1-4, with TRBD1 identical over 8 bases. This CDR3 spans 14 amino acids. V lost 6 bases and J lost 5; bases outside the gene matches: 5. Germline V gene data show CDR1 as ENHRY and CDR2 as SYGVKD. The CDR3 spells CAIRDREANEKLFF. The CDR3 DNA sequence: TGTGCCATCAGGGACAGGGAGGCGAATGAAAAACTGTTTTTT.

V gene TRBV15 combines with J gene TRBJ2-7; unclear D gene. Germline V gives CDR1 LNHNV, CDR2 YYDKDF (reference sequence). V was pared by 0 bases and J by 1 base, with 4 bases between. This CDR3 region has 13 residues. CDR3 in DNA: TGTGCCACCAGCAGAGACCCATCCTACGAGCAGTACTTC. Protein: CATSRDPSYEQYF.

V is TRBV5-3 and J is TRBJ2-1; D is undetermined. TRBV5-3 is labeled an ORF, and its function is uncertain. The CDR3 runs to 21 residues. Deletions cut 2 bases from V and 0 bases from J, with 27 bases between. The CDR3 bases are TGTGCCAGAAGCTTAACCCCAAAAGGTGCAGAACACCTTAGCTCCTACAATGAGCAGTTCTTC. Translation: CARSLTPKGAEHLSSYNEQFF.

The chain couples TRBV28 to TRBJ2-2; TRBD2 matches 10 bases. V gave up 3 bases and J gave up 1 base; unmatched junction bases: 11. The CDR3 spans 19 residues. The germline gives CDR1 MDHEN, CDR2 SYDVKM. In DNA, the CDR3 is TGTGCCAGCAGTTTTTTGGGGCTAGCGGGAGCCGGGAACACCGGGGAGCTGTTTTTT. Translating it yields CASSFLGLAGAGNTGELFF.

This chain connects TRBV7-9 to TRBJ1-2, with D maybe TRBD1 (6 bases). V was clipped by 3 bases and J by 3 bases, with 14 bases between them. Per germline, CDR1 SEHNR and CDR2 FQNEAQ (reference sequence). The CDR3 sequence is 15 residues long. In DNA form, the CDR3 reads TGTGCCAGCAGCTTCTCAGGGGAAGCGGACTATGGCTACACCTTC. It yields the protein CASSFSGEADYGYTF.

The chain links TRBV29-1 to TRBJ2-1; D is perhaps TRBD1 or TRBD2 (6 bases each). With 4 bases removed from V and 9 bases from J, the gap between germline ends came to 13 bases. CDR1 is SQVTM, CDR2 ANQGSEA, per germline. The CDR3 totals 12 residues. The chain's CDR3 is CSVVAEGGEQFF. CDR3 DNA sequence: TGCAGCGTTGTTGCGGAGGGGGGTGAGCAGTTCTTC.